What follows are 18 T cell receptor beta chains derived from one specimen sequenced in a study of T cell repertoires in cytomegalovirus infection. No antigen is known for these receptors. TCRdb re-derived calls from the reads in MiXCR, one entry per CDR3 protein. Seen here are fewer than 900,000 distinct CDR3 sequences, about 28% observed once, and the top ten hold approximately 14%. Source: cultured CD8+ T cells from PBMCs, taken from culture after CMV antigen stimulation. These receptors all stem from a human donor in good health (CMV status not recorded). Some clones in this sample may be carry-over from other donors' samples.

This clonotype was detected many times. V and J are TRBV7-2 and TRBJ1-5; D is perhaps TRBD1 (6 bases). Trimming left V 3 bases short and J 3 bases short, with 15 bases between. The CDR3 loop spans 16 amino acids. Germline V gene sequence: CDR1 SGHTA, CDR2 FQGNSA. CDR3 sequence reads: CASSLGGDIPNQPQHF. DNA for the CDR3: TGTGCCAGCAGCTTGGGGGGCGATATCCCCAATCAGCCCCAGCATTTT.

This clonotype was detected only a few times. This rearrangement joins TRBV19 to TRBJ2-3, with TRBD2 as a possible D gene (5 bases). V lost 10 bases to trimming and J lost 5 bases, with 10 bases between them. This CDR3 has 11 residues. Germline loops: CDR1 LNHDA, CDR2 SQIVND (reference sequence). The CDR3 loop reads CATSEGDTQYF. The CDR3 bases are TGTGCCACCTCCGAGGGAGATACGCAGTATTTT.

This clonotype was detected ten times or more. This chain's CDR3 is CASRAGNPAYTF. CDR3 bases: TGTGCCAGCAGAGCAGGGAACCCTGCCTACACCTTC. The chain has TRBV7-9 and TRBJ1-2; weak D call: TRBD1 (5 bases). Germline CDR1 SEHNR, CDR2 FQNEAQ (reference sequence). There are 12 residues in the CDR3. The V gene lost 6 bases and the J gene lost 10 bases, with 15 bases spanning the gap.

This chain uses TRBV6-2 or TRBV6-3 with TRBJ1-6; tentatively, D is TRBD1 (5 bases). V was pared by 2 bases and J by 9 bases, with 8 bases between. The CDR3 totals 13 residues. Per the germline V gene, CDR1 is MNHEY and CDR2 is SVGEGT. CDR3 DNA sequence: TGTGCCAGCAGTTACCGGCAGGGTTCACCCCTCCACTTT. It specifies CASSYRQGSPLHF.

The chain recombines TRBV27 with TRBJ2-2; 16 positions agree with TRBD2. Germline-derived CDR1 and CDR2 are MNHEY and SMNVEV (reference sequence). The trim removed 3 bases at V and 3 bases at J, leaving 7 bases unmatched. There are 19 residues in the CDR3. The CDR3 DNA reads TGTGCCAGCAGTTTGGCGGGACTAGCGGGGGGGCGTTACACCGGGGAGCTGTTTTTT. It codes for CASSLAGLAGGRYTGELFF.

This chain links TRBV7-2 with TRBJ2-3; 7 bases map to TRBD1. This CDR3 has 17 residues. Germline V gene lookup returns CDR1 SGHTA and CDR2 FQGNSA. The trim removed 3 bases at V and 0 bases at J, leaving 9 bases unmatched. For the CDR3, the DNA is TGTGCCAGCAGCTTCCCAACTACAGGGGAAAGCACAGATACGCAGTATTTT. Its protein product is CASSFPTTGESTDTQYF.

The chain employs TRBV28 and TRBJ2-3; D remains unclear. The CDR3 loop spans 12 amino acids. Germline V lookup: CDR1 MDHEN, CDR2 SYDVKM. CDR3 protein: CATNRVTDTQYF. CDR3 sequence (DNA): TGTGCAACCAACCGCGTCACAGATACGCAGTATTTT.

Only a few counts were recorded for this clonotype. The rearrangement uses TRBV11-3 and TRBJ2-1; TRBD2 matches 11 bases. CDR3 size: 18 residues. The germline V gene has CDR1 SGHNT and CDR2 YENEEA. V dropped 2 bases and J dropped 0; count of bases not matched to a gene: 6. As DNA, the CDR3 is TGTGCCAGCAGCTTATGGTCTAGCGGGGGGACCTCCTACAATGAGCAGTTCTTC. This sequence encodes CASSLWSSGGTSYNEQFF.

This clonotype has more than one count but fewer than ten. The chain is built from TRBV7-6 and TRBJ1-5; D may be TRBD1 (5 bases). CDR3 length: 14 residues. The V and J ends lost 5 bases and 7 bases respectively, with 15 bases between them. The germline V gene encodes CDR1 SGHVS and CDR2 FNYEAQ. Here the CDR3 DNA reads TGTGCCAGCAGCCCTTTAAAGGGGCGGCAGCCCCAGCATTTT. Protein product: CASSPLKGRQPQHF.

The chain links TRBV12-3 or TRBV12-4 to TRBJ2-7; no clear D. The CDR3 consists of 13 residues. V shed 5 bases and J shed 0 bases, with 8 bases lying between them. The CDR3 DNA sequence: TGTGCCAGCAGTCACCCGAGCTCCTACGAGCAGTACTTC. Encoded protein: CASSHPSSYEQYF.

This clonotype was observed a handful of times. The DNA for the CDR3 is TGTGCCAGCAGAACCCTAACAGGGGCCCTCTATCTCAATCAGCCCCAGCATTTT. Residues: CASRTLTGALYLNQPQHF. This chain joins TRBV6-2 or TRBV6-3 and TRBJ1-5; the match to TRBD1 covers 7 bases. The germline V gene encodes CDR1 MNHEY and CDR2 SVGEGT. The length of the CDR3 is 18 residues. V lost 6 bases to trimming and J lost 3 bases; unmatched junction nucleotides: 17.

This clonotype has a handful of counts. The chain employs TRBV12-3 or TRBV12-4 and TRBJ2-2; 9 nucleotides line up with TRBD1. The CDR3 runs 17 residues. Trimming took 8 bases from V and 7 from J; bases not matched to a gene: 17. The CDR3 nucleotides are TGTGCCAGCGATCAACCCGAAACCCCGGACAGGGGCGGGGAGCTGTTTTTT. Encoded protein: CASDQPETPDRGGELFF.

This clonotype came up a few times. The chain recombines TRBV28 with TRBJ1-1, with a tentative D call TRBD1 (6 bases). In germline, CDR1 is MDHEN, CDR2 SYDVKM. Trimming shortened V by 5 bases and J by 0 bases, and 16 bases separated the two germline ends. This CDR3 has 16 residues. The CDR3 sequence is CASSLNYRDLNTEAFF. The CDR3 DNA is TGTGCCAGCAGTCTAAATTACAGGGACCTGAACACTGAAGCTTTCTTT.

The CDR3 spells CASGLYIGNREKLFF. CDR3 nucleotides: TGTGCTAGTGGTTTGTACATCGGTAATCGTGAAAAACTGTTTTTT. The rearrangement joins TRBV12-5 to TRBJ1-4, with D hard to call. V was pared by 2 bases and J by 7 bases, with 14 bases between. The CDR3 sequence is 15 residues long. CDR1 and CDR2 from the germline V gene are LGHNT and FRNRAP.

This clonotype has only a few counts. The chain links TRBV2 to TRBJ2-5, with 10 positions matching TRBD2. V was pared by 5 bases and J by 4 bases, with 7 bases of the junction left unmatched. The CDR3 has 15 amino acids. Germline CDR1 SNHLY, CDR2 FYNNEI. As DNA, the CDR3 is TGTGCCAGCAGTCGGAGCGGGGGGGCCGGAGAGACCCAGTACTTC. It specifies CASSRSGGAGETQYF.

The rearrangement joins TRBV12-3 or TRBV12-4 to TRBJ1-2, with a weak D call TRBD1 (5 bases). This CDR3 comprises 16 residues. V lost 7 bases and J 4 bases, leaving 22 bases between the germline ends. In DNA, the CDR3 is TGTGCCAGCATCGATCTGGGGGGATTTAAAGGCTATGGCTACACCTTC. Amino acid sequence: CASIDLGGFKGYGYTF.

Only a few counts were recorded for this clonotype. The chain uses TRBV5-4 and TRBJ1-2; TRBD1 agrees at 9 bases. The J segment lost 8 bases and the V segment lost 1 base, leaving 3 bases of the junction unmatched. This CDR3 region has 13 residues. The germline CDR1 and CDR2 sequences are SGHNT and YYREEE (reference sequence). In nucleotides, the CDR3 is TGTGCCAGCAGCTTGTGGGACAGGGAGGGCTACACCTTC. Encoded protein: CASSLWDREGYTF.

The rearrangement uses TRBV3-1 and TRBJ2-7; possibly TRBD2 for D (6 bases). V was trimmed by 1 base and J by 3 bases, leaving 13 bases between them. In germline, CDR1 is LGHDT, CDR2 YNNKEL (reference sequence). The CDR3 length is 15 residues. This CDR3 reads CASSQAGTSFYEQYF. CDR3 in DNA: TGTGCCAGCAGCCAAGCTGGTACTAGCTTCTACGAGCAGTACTTC.